Each of the 32 T cell receptor beta chains below was sequenced from the same sample in a study of blood T cell repertoires in COVID-19. Libraries were prepared by immunoSEQ multiplex PCR; TCRdb keeps only in-frame clonotypes and omits some of them. Among 95,000 to 100,000 clones listed, approximately 92% were seen once. Sequenced input: peripheral blood. The source of these receptors is a man in his fifties with active COVID-19.

The chain has TRBV9 and TRBJ2-1; D perhaps matches TRBD2 (6 bases). V was pared by 4 bases and J by 8 bases, with 10 bases between. Germline loops: CDR1 SGDLS, CDR2 YYNGEE. This CDR3 has 12 amino acids. The CDR3 region is CASSPSGDEQFF. The CDR3 nucleotides read TGTGCCAGCAGCCCCTCGGGGGATGAGCAGTTCTTC. The whole variable domain, remainder taken from reference TRBV9 and TRBJ2-1, is DSGVTQTPKHLITATGQRVTLRCSPRSGDLSVYWYQQSLDQGLQFLIQYYNGEERAKGNILERFSAQQFPDLHSELNLSSLELGDSALYFCASSPSGDEQFFGPGTRLTVL.

The V call is TRBV2, the J call TRBJ1-2, with D unresolved. This CDR3 is 18 amino acids long. Germline V gives CDR1 SNHLY, CDR2 FYNNEI. V was pared by 4 bases and J by 4 bases, with 25 bases between. The chain's CDR3 is CASSGSSGTESEGYGYTF. The CDR3 DNA follows: TGTGCCAGCAGTGGGTCTTCTGGTACAGAAAGCGAGGGCTATGGCTACACCTTC.

The chain combines TRBV5-6 with TRBJ2-7; 11 bases agree with TRBD2. In germline, CDR1 is SGHDT, CDR2 YYEEEE. The CDR3 runs to 17 residues. The ends lost 1 base at V and 3 bases at J; junction bases unmatched: 9. DNA of the CDR3: TGTGCCAGCAGCTTGAGCAGCCGGACTAGCGGGCTCTACGAGCAGTACTTC. Translated: CASSLSSRTSGLYEQYF.

This chain links TRBV28 with TRBJ1-1; D might be TRBD1 (5 bases). The germline V and J ends were trimmed by 7 bases and 6 bases, with 15 bases remaining between them. This CDR3 comprises 13 residues. Per germline, CDR1 MDHEN and CDR2 SYDVKM. This CDR3 is CASMGPGGAEAFF. In DNA form, the CDR3 reads TGTGCCAGCATGGGGCCGGGAGGGGCTGAAGCTTTCTTT. Together with reference TRBV28 and TRBJ1-1, the CDR3 gives the full variable domain: DVKVTQSSRYLVKRTGEKVFLECVQDMDHENMFWYRQDPGLGLRLIYFSYDVKMKEKGDIPEGYSVSREKKERFSLILESASTNQTSMYLCASMGPGGAEAFFGQGTRLTVV.

V and J are TRBV7-9 and TRBJ1-2; no clear D gene. The ends were cut back, 1 base at V and 1 base at J, with 7 bases in the middle. Germline V CDR1 and CDR2: SEHNR, FQNEAQ (reference sequence). The CDR3 contains 14 residues. Here the CDR3 reads CASSLGSNNYGYTF. The CDR3 bases are TGTGCCAGCAGCTTAGGTTCAAATAACTATGGCTACACCTTC. Complete variable domain (other parts from reference TRBV7-9 and TRBJ1-2): DTGVSQNPRHKITKRGQNVTFRCDPISEHNRLYWYRQTLGQGPEFLTYFQNEAQLEKSRLLSDRFSAERPKGSFSTLEIQRTEQGDSAMYLCASSLGSNNYGYTFGSGTRLTVV.

The rearrangement links TRBV19 to TRBJ2-1; 7 nucleotides match TRBD1. The CDR3 is 15 amino acids. V dropped 7 bases and J dropped 1; count of bases not matched to a gene: 7. The germline gives CDR1 LNHDA, CDR2 SQIVND (reference sequence). The CDR3 DNA reads TGTGCCAGTACCCCCAGGGGGTTTTCCTACAATGAGCAGTTCTTC. It translates to CASTPRGFSYNEQFF.

This clone occurred once. The rearrangement uses TRBV4-1 and TRBJ2-1; 10 nucleotides align to TRBD2. The germline gives CDR1 MGHRA, CDR2 YSYEKL. The CDR3 is made up of 18 amino acids. V gave up 0 bases and J gave up 5 bases; unmatched junction bases: 10. The DNA for the CDR3 is TGCGCCAGCAGCCAAGATTGGCTAGCGGGAGAGCTCGACAATGAGCAGTTCTTC. Protein product: CASSQDWLAGELDNEQFF.

The chain is built from TRBV15 and TRBJ2-7, with 7 bases that match TRBD1. Germline V gene sequence: CDR1 LNHNV, CDR2 YYDKDF (reference sequence). Trimming removed 3 bases from V and 3 bases from J; junction bases left unmatched: 5. CDR3 length equals 14 residues. CDR3 nucleotide sequence: TGTGCCACCAGCAGCGACAGGGACGGCTACGAGCAGTACTTC. It is translated as CATSSDRDGYEQYF.

The J gene is TRBJ1-4, the V gene TRBV24-1; TRBD1 agrees at 7 bases. Trimming cost V 4 bases and J 5 bases; bases outside gene matches: 6. CDR3 length: 15 residues. The germline gives CDR1 KGHDR, CDR2 SFDVKD. The CDR3 reads CATSDHRGQNEKLFF. The DNA for the CDR3 is TGTGCCACCAGTGACCACAGGGGTCAAAATGAAAAACTGTTTTTT.

The V call is TRBV5-1, the J call TRBJ2-7; 7 nucleotides line up with TRBD2. Germline V gene sequence: CDR1 SGHRS, CDR2 YFSETQ. J lost 4 bases, V lost 1 base, and 14 bases had no gene match. This CDR3 region has 17 residues. The CDR3 sequence is CASSLSQTGGAVYEQYF. The CDR3 nucleotides read TGCGCCAGCAGCTTGAGCCAGACGGGGGGAGCGGTATACGAGCAGTACTTC.

CDR3 nucleotides: TGTGCCAGCAGCTTAGAAGGGAGGGCAAGCTATGAAGCTTTCTTT. The encoded protein is CASSLEGRASYEAFF. This chain joins TRBV11-2 and TRBJ1-1; D is unclear. The CDR3 is made up of 15 amino acids. V lost 0 bases and J lost 7, with 15 bases in between. Germline CDR1 reads SGHAT; CDR2 reads FQNNGV.

This chain joins TRBV28 and TRBJ1-2; 7 bases are a match to TRBD1. CDR3 length equals 15 residues. V shed 3 bases and J 4 bases; nucleotides not matched to a gene: 8. CDR1 and CDR2 from the germline V gene are MDHEN and SYDVKM. CDR3: CASSFRQGGIYGYTF. Here the CDR3 DNA reads TGTGCCAGCAGTTTTCGGCAGGGGGGCATCTATGGCTACACCTTC.

V and J are TRBV20-1 and TRBJ2-3; no firm D call. CDR3 length equals 11 residues. Germline CDR1 is DFQATT and CDR2 is SNEGSKA (reference sequence). With 8 bases removed from V and 6 bases from J, the gap between germline ends came to 12 bases. CDR3: CSSPAGDTQYF. CDR3 coding DNA: TGCAGTTCCCCGGCAGGTGATACGCAGTATTTT.

The rearrangement links TRBV10-1 to TRBJ2-1, with 9 bases lining up with TRBD2. CDR1 is WNHNN, CDR2 SYGVQD, per germline (reference sequence). J was trimmed by 8 bases and V by 2 bases; bases with no gene match: 13. The CDR3 totals 17 residues. CDR3 DNA sequence: TGCGCCAGCAGTGAGAGTGGGCTAGCGGGAAGGCGGGATGAGCAGTTCTTC. Protein product: CASSESGLAGRRDEQFF.

The gene calls are TRBV18 and TRBJ2-7; D may be TRBD1 (6 bases). CDR1 and CDR2 (germline): KGHSH, LQKENI. CDR3 length: 12 amino acids. The ends were cut back, 8 bases at V and 4 bases at J, with 12 bases in the middle. The chain's CDR3 is CASREDSYEQYF. The DNA for the CDR3 is TGTGCCAGCCGAGAGGACAGTTACGAGCAGTACTTC.

This chain's CDR3 is CASSVDGLETDTQYF. CDR3 bases: TGTGCCAGCAGCGTAGACGGACTAGAAACAGATACGCAGTATTTT. V usage is TRBV9 and J usage is TRBJ2-3, with 7 bases lining up with TRBD2. The J segment lost 3 bases and the V segment lost 0 bases, leaving 4 bases of the junction unmatched. The CDR3 covers 15 residues. Germline V gene lookup returns CDR1 SGDLS and CDR2 YYNGEE.

The chain carries TRBV2 and TRBJ2-7; D may be TRBD2 (6 bases). V lost 7 bases and J lost 3, with 13 bases in between. Germline CDR1 is SNHLY and CDR2 is FYNNEI. The CDR3 is made up of 13 amino acids. The CDR3 reads CASTRPGGYEQYF. The CDR3 region has the DNA TGTGCCAGCACCCGCCCCGGGGGCTACGAGCAGTACTTC.

V is TRBV3-1 (or the pseudogene TRBV3-2) and J is TRBJ2-2; D not resolved. V lost 0 bases and J lost 2, with 7 bases in between. The V gene's germline CDR1 is LGHDT and CDR2 YNNKEL (reference sequence). The CDR3 is 15 amino acids. CDR3 DNA sequence: TGTGCCAGCAGCCAAGACTTGAGAAACACCGGGGAGCTGTTTTTT. It translates to CASSQDLRNTGELFF.

In DNA, the CDR3 is TGTGCCAGCAAGGGGCAGGACTCTGGAAACACCATATATTTT. It translates to CASKGQDSGNTIYF. The chain employs TRBV28 and TRBJ1-3; the D gene is possibly TRBD1 (5 bases). Between the trimmed V and J ends, which lost 7 bases and 0 bases, there was a span of 10 bases. The germline gives CDR1 MDHEN, CDR2 SYDVKM. The CDR3 has 14 amino acids.

V is TRBV27 and J is TRBJ1-6; D remains ambiguous. Germline V gene data show CDR1 as MNHEY and CDR2 as SMNVEV (reference sequence). V was cut by 8 bases and J by 10 bases, with 12 bases left in between. CDR3 size: 12 residues. Here the CDR3 DNA reads TGTGCCAGCGCACAGTCGGCCTCACCCCTCCACTTT. Protein product: CASAQSASPLHF.

The genes are TRBV6-6 and TRBJ2-2, with D uncertain. Trimming took 2 bases from V and 8 from J, leaving 9 bases between them. Germline CDR1 MNHNY, CDR2 SVGAGI (reference sequence). The CDR3 spans 13 residues. CDR3 in DNA: TGTGCCAGCAGTTACCCAGACGGGGGGGAGCTGTTTTTT. Translation gives CASSYPDGGELFF.

The chain couples TRBV7-2 to TRBJ2-7, with 10 bases fitting TRBD1. The germline V gene encodes CDR1 SGHTA and CDR2 FQGNSA. Trimming took 3 bases from V and 6 from J; bases not matched to a gene: 8. This CDR3 has 15 residues. The DNA of the CDR3 is TGTGCCAGCAGCTTGGCCGGGACAGGGGTTGGCGAGCAGTACTTC. Amino acid sequence: CASSLAGTGVGEQYF. The full variable domain, in which reference TRBV7-2 and TRBJ2-7 provide the parts outside the CDR3, is GAGVSQSPSNKVTEKGKDVELRCDPISGHTALYWYRQSLGQGLEFLIYFQGNSAPDKSGLPSDRFSAERTGGSVSTLTIQRTQQEDSAVYLCASSLAGTGVGEQYFGPGTRLTVT.

The rearrangement joins TRBV5-5 to TRBJ1-1; D is ambiguous. The V gene lost 3 bases and the J gene lost 0 bases, with 9 bases spanning the gap. Germline V CDR1 and CDR2: SGHKS, YYEKEE (reference sequence). The CDR3 totals 14 residues. CDR3 in amino acids: CASSSPTVNTEAFF. DNA for the CDR3: TGTGCCAGCAGCTCCCCGACTGTGAACACTGAAGCTTTCTTT.

The chain uses TRBV3-1 (or the pseudogene TRBV3-2) and TRBJ2-3; TRBD2 matches 7 bases. Germline-derived CDR1 and CDR2 are LGHDT and YNNKEL (reference sequence). The V gene end was trimmed by 4 bases and the J gene end by 6 bases; junction bases not matched to a gene: 7. This CDR3 has 14 residues. CDR3 nucleotide sequence: TGTGCCAGCAGCCCTTCGGGAGGCCTCGATACGCAGTATTTT. As protein: CASSPSGGLDTQYF.

Comments on this clone: The same CDR3 can be traced to other DNA sequences in this sample. The rearrangement joins TRBV30 to TRBJ1-6, with 7 bases fitting TRBD1. V gave up 1 base and J gave up 5 bases; unmatched junction bases: 2. Germline-derived CDR1 and CDR2 are GTSNPN and SVGIG (reference sequence). CDR3 size: 14 residues. Here the CDR3 DNA reads TGTGCCTGGAGTGCCGGACAGGATAATTCACCCCTCCACTTT. Residues: CAWSAGQDNSPLHF.

The chain links TRBV9 to TRBJ2-1, with 8 nucleotides matching TRBD2. Germline lookup yields CDR1 SGDLS and CDR2 YYNGEE. J gave up 2 bases and V 0 bases, and 13 bases lay outside the gene matches. The CDR3 runs 19 residues. CDR3 bases: TGTGCCAGCAGCGTAGAGGGTAGCGGGATTAAGTCAGCCTACAATGAGCAGTTCTTC. Its protein is CASSVEGSGIKSAYNEQFF.

This sequence joins TRBV12-5 and TRBJ1-1; 7 nucleotides align to TRBD1. J lost 1 base, V lost 6 bases, and 5 bases had no gene match. This CDR3 has 14 residues. Germline V gives CDR1 LGHNT, CDR2 FRNRAP. The chain's CDR3 is CASGPGQKNTEAFF. The CDR3 DNA is TGTGCTAGTGGCCCGGGACAGAAGAACACTGAAGCTTTCTTT.

The CDR3 spells CASSPPRGGGYTF. CDR3 coding DNA: TGTGCCAGCAGTCCACCGCGGGGGGGCGGCTACACCTTC. The rearrangement uses TRBV28 and TRBJ1-2; a possible D gene is TRBD1 (6 bases). CDR3 size: 13 residues. Trimming shortened V by 5 bases and J by 8 bases, and 15 bases separated the two germline ends. Germline V lookup: CDR1 MDHEN, CDR2 SYDVKM.

DNA of the CDR3: TGTGCCAGCAGCTTTGGGGGAGGTAGAGCCGGGGAGCTGTTTTTT. Protein sequence: CASSFGGGRAGELFF. This rearrangement joins TRBV7-3 to TRBJ2-2; maybe TRBD2 (6 bases). Trimming stripped 3 bases from V and 6 bases from J, with 14 bases between. This CDR3 is built from 15 residues. Germline CDR1 SGHTA, CDR2 FQGTGA.

For the CDR3, the DNA is TGTGCCAGCAGCTTGGTCAAACGTCCCGGCGAGCAGTACTTC. This sequence encodes CASSLVKRPGEQYF. V usage is TRBV11-2 and J usage is TRBJ2-7; D not resolved. The CDR3 spans 14 residues. V was pared by 3 bases and J by 6 bases, with 15 bases between. CDR1 and CDR2 (germline): SGHAT, FQNNGV.

The rearrangement joins TRBV5-1 to TRBJ2-2, with TRBD1 identical over 8 bases. Germline CDR1 is SGHRS and CDR2 is YFSETQ. Trimming took 2 bases from V and 5 from J; bases not matched to a gene: 5. CDR3 size: 15 residues. Here the CDR3 DNA reads TGCGCCAGCAGCTTACAGGGGGTAGAAACCGGGGAGCTGTTTTTT. Its translation: CASSLQGVETGELFF.

The rearrangement links TRBV5-5 to TRBJ1-1; D remains unclear. CDR1 is SGHKS and CDR2 is YYEKEE in the germline V gene (reference sequence). Trimming cost V 4 bases and J 4 bases, with 8 bases left between them. There are 12 residues in the CDR3. The CDR3 is CASSPLSTEAFF. In nucleotides, the CDR3 is TGTGCCAGCAGCCCCCTTTCCACTGAAGCTTTCTTT. The variable domain in full, completed from reference TRBV5-5 and TRBJ1-1, reads DAGVTQSPTHLIKTRGQQVTLRCSPISGHKSVSWYQQVLGQGPQFIFQYYEKEERGRGNFPDRFSARQFPNYSSELNVNALLLGDSALYLCASSPLSTEAFFGQGTRLTVV.